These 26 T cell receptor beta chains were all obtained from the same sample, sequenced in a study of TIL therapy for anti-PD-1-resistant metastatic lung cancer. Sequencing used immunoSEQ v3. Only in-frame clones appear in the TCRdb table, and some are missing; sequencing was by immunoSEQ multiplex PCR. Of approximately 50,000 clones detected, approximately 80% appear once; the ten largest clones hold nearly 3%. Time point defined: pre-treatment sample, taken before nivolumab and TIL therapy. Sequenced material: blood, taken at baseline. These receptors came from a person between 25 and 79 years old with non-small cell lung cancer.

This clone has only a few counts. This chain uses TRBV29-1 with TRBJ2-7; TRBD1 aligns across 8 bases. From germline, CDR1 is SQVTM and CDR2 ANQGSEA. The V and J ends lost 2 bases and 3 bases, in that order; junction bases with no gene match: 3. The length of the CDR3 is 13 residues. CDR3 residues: CSVESGGFYEQYF. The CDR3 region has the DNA TGCAGCGTTGAATCAGGGGGCTTCTACGAGCAGTACTTC.

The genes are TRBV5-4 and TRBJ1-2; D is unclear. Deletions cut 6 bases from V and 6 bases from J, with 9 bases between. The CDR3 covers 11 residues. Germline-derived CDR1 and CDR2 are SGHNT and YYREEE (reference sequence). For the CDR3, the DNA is TGTGCCAGCAATGACCAGAATGGCTACACCTTC. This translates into CASNDQNGYTF. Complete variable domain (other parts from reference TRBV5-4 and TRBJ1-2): ETGVTQSPTHLIKTRGQQVTLRCSSQSGHNTVSWYQQALGQGPQFIFQYYREEENGRGNFPPRFSGLQFPNYSSELNVNALELDDSALYLCASNDQNGYTFGSGTRLTVV.

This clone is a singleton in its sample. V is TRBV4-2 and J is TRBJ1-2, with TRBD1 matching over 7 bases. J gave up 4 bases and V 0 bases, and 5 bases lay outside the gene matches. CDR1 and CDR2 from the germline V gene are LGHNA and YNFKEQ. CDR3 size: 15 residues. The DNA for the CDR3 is TGTGCCAGCAGCCAAGAGACGGGACAGATCTATGGCTACACCTTC. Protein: CASSQETGQIYGYTF.

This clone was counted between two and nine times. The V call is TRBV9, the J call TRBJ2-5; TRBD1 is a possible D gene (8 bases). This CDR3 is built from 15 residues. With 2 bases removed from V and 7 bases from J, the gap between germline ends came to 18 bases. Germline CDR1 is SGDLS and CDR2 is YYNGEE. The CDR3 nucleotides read TGTGCCAGCAGCGTCACAGGGGGGGATCGGGTGACCCAGTACTTC. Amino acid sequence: CASSVTGGDRVTQYF.

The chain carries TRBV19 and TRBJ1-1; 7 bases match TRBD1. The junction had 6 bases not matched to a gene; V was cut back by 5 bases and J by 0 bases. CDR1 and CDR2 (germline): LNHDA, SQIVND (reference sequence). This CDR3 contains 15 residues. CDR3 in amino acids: CASSYRTGMNTEAFF. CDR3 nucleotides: TGTGCCAGTAGTTACCGGACAGGAATGAACACTGAAGCTTTCTTT. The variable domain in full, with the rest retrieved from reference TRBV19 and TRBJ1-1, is DGGITQSPKYLFRKEGQNVTLSCEQNLNHDAMYWYRQDPGQGLRLIYYSQIVNDFQKGDIAEGYSVSREKKESFPLTVTSAQKNPTAFYLCASSYRTGMNTEAFFGQGTRLTVV.

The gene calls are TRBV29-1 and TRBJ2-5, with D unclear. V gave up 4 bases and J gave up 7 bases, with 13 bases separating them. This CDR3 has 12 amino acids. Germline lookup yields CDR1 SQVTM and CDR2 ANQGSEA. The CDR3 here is CSVARQAMTQYF. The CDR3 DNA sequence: TGCAGCGTTGCCAGGCAGGCCATGACCCAGTACTTC. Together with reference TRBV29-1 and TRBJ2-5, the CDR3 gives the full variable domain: SAVISQKPSRDICQRGTSLTIQCQVDSQVTMMFWYRQQPGQSLTLIATANQGSEATYESGFVIDKFPISRPNLTFSTLTVSNMSPEDSSIYLCSVARQAMTQYFGPGTRLLVL.

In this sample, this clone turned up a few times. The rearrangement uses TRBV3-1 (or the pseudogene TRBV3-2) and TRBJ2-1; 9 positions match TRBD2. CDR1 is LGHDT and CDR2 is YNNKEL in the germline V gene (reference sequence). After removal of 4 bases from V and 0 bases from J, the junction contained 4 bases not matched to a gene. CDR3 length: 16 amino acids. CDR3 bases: TGTGCCAGCAGCCCGGAAGCGGGAGGCTCCTACAATGAGCAGTTCTTC. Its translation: CASSPEAGGSYNEQFF.

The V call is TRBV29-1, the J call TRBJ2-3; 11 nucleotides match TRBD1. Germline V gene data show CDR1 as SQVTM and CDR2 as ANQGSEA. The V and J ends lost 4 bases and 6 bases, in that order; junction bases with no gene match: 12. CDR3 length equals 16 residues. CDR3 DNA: TGCAGCGTTGTACGATCCGGGACAGGGGGTGTGGATACGCAGTATTTT. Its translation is CSVVRSGTGGVDTQYF.

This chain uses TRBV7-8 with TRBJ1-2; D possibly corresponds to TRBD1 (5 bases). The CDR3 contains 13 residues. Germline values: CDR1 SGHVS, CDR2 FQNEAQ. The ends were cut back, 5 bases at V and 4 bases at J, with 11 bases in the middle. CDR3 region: CASSNPGIYGYTF. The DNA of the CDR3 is TGTGCCAGCAGCAACCCAGGGATCTATGGCTACACCTTC. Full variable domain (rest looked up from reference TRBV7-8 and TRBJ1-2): GAGVSQSPRYKVAKRGQDVALRCDPISGHVSLFWYQQALGQGPEFLTYFQNEAQLDKSGLPSDRFFAERPEGSVSTLKIQRTQQEDSAVYLCASSNPGIYGYTFGSGTRLTVV.

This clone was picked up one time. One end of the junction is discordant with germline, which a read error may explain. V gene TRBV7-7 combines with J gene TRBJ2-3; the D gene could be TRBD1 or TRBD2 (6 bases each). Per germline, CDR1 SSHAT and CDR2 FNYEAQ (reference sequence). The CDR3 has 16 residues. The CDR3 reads CASSLGGPSGTDTQYF. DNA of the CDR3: TGTGCTAGCAGCTTAGGGGGGCCTAGCGGCACAGATACGCAGTATTTT.

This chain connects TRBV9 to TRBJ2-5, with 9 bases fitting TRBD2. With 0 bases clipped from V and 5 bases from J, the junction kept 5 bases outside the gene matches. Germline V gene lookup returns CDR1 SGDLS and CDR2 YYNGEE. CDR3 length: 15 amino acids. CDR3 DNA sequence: TGTGCCAGCAGCGTAGGCCTAGCGGGGAGCGAGACCCAGTACTTC. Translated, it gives CASSVGLAGSETQYF. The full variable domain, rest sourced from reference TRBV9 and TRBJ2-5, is DSGVTQTPKHLITATGQRVTLRCSPRSGDLSVYWYQQSLDQGLQFLIQYYNGEERAKGNILERFSAQQFPDLHSELNLSSLELGDSALYFCASSVGLAGSETQYFGPGTRLLVL.

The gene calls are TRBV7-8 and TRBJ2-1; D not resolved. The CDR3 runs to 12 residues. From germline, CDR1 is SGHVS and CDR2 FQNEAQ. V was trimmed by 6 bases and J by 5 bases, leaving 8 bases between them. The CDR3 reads CASSRGDNEQFF. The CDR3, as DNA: TGTGCCAGCAGTAGAGGCGACAATGAGCAGTTCTTC.

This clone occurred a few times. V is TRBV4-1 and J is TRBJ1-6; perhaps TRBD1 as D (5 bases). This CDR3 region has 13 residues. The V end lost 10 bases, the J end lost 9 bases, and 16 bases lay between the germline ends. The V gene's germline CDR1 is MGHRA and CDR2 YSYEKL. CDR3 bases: TGCGCCATCGGGGGGTTGGGACGTTCACCCCTCCACTTT. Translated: CAIGGLGRSPLHF.

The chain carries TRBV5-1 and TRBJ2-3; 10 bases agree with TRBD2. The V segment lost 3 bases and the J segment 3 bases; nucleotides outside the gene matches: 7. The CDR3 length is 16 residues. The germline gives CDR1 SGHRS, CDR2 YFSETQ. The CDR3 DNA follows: TGCGCCAGCAGCTATGAGCGGGGGGGCGGAACAGATACGCAGTATTTT. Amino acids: CASSYERGGGTDTQYF.

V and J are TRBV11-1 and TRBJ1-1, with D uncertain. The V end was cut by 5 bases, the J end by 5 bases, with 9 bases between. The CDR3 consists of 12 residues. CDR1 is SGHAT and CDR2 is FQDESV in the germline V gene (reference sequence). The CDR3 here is CASSPGYTEAFF. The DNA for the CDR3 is TGTGCCAGCAGCCCCGGGTATACTGAAGCTTTCTTT.

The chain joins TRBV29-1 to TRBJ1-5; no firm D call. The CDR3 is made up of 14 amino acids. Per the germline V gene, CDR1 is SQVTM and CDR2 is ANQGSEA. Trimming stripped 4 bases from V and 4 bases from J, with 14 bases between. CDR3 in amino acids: CSVVFSGLNQPQHF. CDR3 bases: TGCAGCGTTGTTTTCTCGGGCCTAAATCAGCCCCAGCATTTT.

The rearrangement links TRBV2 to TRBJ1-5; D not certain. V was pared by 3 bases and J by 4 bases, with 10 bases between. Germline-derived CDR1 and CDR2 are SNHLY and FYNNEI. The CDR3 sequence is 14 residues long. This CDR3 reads CASSDHRGNQPQHF. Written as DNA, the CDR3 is TGTGCCAGCAGTGATCATCGCGGAAATCAGCCCCAGCATTTT. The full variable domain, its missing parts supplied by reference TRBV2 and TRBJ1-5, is EPEVTQTPSHQVTQMGQEVILRCVPISNHLYFYWYRQILGQKVEFLVSFYNNEISEKSEIFDDQFSVERPDGSNFTLKIRSTKLEDSAMYFCASSDHRGNQPQHFGDGTRLSIL.

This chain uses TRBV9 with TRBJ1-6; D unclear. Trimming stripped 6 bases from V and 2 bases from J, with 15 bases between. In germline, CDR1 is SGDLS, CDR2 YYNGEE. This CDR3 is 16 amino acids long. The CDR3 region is CASTRSPDTYNSPLHF. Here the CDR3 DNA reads TGTGCCAGCACCCGTAGCCCCGACACCTATAATTCACCCCTCCACTTT.

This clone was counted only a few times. The CDR3, as DNA: TGTGCCAGCAGCGTCCAGGGAACCTCTGGAAACACCATATATTTT. As protein: CASSVQGTSGNTIYF. The chain has TRBV9 and TRBJ1-3; D might be TRBD1 (5 bases). The CDR3 is 15 amino acids. Germline CDR1 and CDR2: SGDLS and YYNGEE. The V gene lost 2 bases and the J gene lost 0 bases, with 9 bases spanning the gap.

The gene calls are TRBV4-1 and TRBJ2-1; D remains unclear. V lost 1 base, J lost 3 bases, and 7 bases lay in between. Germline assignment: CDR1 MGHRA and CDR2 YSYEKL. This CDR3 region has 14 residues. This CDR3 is CASSQALGYNEQFF. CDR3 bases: TGCGCCAGCAGCCAAGCTCTAGGCTACAATGAGCAGTTCTTC.

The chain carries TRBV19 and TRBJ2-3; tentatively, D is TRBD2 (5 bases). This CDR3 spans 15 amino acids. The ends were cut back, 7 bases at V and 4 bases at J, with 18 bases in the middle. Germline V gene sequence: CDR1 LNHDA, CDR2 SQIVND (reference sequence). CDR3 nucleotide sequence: TGTGCCAGTACCCCCCCCTGGGCCGGGGCAGATACGCAGTATTTT. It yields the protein CASTPPWAGADTQYF.

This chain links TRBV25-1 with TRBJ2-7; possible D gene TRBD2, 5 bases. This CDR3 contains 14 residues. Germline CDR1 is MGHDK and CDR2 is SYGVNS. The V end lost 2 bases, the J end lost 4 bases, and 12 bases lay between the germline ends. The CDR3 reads CASSERGLIYEQYF. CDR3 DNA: TGTGCCAGCAGTGAACGGGGTTTAATTTACGAGCAGTACTTC.

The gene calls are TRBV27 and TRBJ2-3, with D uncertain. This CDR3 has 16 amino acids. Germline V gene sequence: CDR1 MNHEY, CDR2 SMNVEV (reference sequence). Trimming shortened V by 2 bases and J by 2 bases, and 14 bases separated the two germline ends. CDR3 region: CASSLMRPGTTDTQYF. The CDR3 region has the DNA TGTGCCAGCAGTTTAATGAGGCCGGGCACCACAGATACGCAGTATTTT.

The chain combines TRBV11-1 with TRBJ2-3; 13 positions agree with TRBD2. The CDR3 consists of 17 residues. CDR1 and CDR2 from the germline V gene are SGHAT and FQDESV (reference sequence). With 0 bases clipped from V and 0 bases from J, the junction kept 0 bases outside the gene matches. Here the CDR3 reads CASSLAGLAGSTDTQYF. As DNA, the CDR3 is TGTGCCAGCAGCTTAGCGGGACTAGCGGGGAGCACAGATACGCAGTATTTT.

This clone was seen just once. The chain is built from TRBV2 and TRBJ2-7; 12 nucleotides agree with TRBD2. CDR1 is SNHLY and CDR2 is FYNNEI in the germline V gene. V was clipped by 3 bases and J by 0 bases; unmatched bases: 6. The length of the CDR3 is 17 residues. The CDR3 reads CASSEGTSGPSSYEQYF. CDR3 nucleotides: TGTGCCAGCAGTGAGGGGACTAGCGGGCCGAGCTCCTACGAGCAGTACTTC.

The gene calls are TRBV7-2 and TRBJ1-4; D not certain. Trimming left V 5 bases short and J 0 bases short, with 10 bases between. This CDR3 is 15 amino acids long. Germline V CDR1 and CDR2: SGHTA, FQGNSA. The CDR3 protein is CASSGSPATNEKLFF. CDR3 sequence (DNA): TGTGCCAGCAGCGGATCACCTGCAACTAATGAAAAACTGTTTTTT.